The present T cell receptor (beta chain) was sequenced within a study of blood T cell repertoires in COVID-19. The CDR3 covers 15 residues. CDR1 is MGHRA and CDR2 is YSYEKL in the germline V gene. Losses at the gene ends were 1 base for V and 5 bases for J; bases not matched to a gene: 6. Assay used: immunoSEQ multiplex PCR; TCRdb lists only in-frame clones, some missing. The table shows approximately 200,000 clones, with roughly 80% occurring only once. The origin of this receptor is a man aged 55-75 years with active or convalescent COVID-19. The V call is TRBV4-1, the J call TRBJ2-5; 8 bases map to TRBD2. The sequencing sample was made of peripheral blood. Here the CDR3 reads CASSQGAGGEETQYF. CDR3 DNA sequence: TGCGCCAGCAGCCAAGGGGCGGGAGGCGAGGAGACCCAGTACTTC.